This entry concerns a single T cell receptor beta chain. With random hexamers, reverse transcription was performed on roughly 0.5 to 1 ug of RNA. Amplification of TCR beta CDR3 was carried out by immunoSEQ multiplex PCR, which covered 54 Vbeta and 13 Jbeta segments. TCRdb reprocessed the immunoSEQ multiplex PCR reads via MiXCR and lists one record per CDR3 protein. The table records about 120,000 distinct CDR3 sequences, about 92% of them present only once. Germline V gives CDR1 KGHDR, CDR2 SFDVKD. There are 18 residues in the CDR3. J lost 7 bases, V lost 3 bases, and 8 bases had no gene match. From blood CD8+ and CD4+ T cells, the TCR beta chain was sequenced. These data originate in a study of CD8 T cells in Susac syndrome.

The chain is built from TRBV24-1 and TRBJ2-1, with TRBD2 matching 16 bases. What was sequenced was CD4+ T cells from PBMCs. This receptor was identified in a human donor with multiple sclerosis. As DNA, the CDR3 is TGTGCCACCAGTGATATAAACCAGGGACTAGCGGGGGGGAATGAGCAGTTCTTC. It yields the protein CATSDINQGLAGGNEQFF.